This T cell receptor (beta chain) appears in the sequencing data of a study of blood T cell repertoires in COVID-19. The data were produced by immunoSEQ multiplex PCR, yet TCRdb's version contains in-frame clones alone and is incomplete. The sample comprises hundreds of thousands of clones, around 80% of which are singletons, and over 1.5% rests with the top ten. V gave up 4 bases and J gave up 0 bases, with 10 bases separating them. Germline CDR1 SNHLY, CDR2 FYNNEI. This CDR3 contains 14 residues. The V and J genes are TRBV2 and TRBJ2-7, with unresolved D. The material sequenced was peripheral blood. The sequence was obtained from an elderly woman with acute or convalescent COVID-19. The CDR3 nucleotides are TGTGCCAGCAGTGCAGGTCCCCTCTCCTACGAGCAGTACTTC. This encodes CASSAGPLSYEQYF.